What follows are 29 T cell receptor beta chains derived from one specimen sequenced in a study of T cell repertoires in cytomegalovirus infection. TCRdb used MiXCR to reprocess the reads, holding one entry per CDR3 protein. The sample yields about 260,000 distinct CDR3 sequences, roughly 9.1% seen once. Sequenced: PBMCs. These receptors were obtained from a human donor in good health (CMV status not recorded). Some clones in this sample may be carry-over from other donors' samples.

This clonotype was counted at least ten times. The gene calls are TRBV7-8 and TRBJ2-3; TRBD2 aligns across 9 bases. V lost 1 base and J lost 13; bases outside the gene matches: 9. From germline, CDR1 is SGHVS and CDR2 FQNEAQ. This CDR3 has 14 residues. The CDR3 sequence: CASSLGWAGGPKYF. The CDR3 DNA follows: TGTGCCAGCAGCTTAGGCTGGGCGGGGGGGCCTAAGTATTTT.

This clonotype has at least ten counts. This chain joins TRBV11-3 and TRBJ1-2; possibly TRBD1 for D (5 bases). The CDR3 spans 13 residues. CDR1 SGHNT and CDR2 YENEEA come from the germline V gene. V shed 8 bases and J shed 3 bases, with 13 bases lying between them. The CDR3 region is CASEGRGDYGYTF. The CDR3 nucleotides are TGTGCCAGCGAGGGACGGGGCGACTATGGCTACACCTTC. The full variable domain, rest sourced from reference TRBV11-3 and TRBJ1-2, is EAGVVQSPRYKIIEKKQPVAFWCNPISGHNTLYWYLQNLGQGPELLIRYENEEAVDDSQLPKDRFSAERLKGVDSTLKIQPAELGDSAVYLCASEGRGDYGYTFGSGTRLTVV.

The chain combines TRBV19 with TRBJ2-2, with D maybe TRBD1 (6 bases). In germline, CDR1 is LNHDA, CDR2 SQIVND (reference sequence). The length of the CDR3 is 14 residues. Between the trimmed V and J ends, which lost 7 bases and 4 bases, there was a span of 13 bases. CDR3: CASMWGLTTGELFF. The CDR3 DNA follows: TGTGCCAGTATGTGGGGGCTGACCACCGGGGAGCTGTTTTTT.

The sample holds many counts of this clonotype. The V call is TRBV28, the J call TRBJ2-7; 7 positions match TRBD1. V was pared by 3 bases and J by 4 bases, with 6 bases of the junction left unmatched. CDR1 MDHEN and CDR2 SYDVKM come from the germline V gene. The CDR3 has 14 amino acids. CDR3 coding DNA: TGTGCCAGCAGTTTGGGACAGAGCCTTTACGAGCAGTACTTC. As protein: CASSLGQSLYEQYF.

The chain has TRBV6-6 and TRBJ1-2, with D unclear. This CDR3 has 14 amino acids. Germline loops: CDR1 MNHNY, CDR2 SVGAGI (reference sequence). V was trimmed by 2 bases and J by 6 bases, leaving 13 bases between them. CDR3 DNA sequence: TGTGCCAGCAGTTACAGTGTTTCCCCGCATGGCTACACCTTC. It codes for CASSYSVSPHGYTF.

At least ten counts were recorded for this clonotype. This chain uses TRBV7-2 with TRBJ2-7, with D perhaps TRBD1 (6 bases). The germline V and J ends were trimmed by 0 bases and 9 bases, with 9 bases remaining between them. The CDR3 is 12 amino acids. Germline lookup yields CDR1 SGHTA and CDR2 FQGNSA. CDR3 nucleotides: TGTGCCAGCAGCTTAGCACAGGGAAGGCAGTACTTC. The encoded protein is CASSLAQGRQYF.

This clonotype was counted many times. The V call is TRBV12-3 or TRBV12-4, the J call TRBJ1-5; the D is unclear. The V gene lost 1 base and the J gene lost 11 bases, with 15 bases spanning the gap. The CDR3 sequence is 14 residues long. The CDR3 coding sequence is TGTGCCAGCAGTTTAGGGCCCATTTCCGGAGCCCAGCATTTT. Translation gives CASSLGPISGAQHF.

The sample holds many counts of this clonotype. The chain has TRBV7-8 and TRBJ1-5; D is unresolved. Looked up from germline, CDR1 is SGHVS and CDR2 is FQNEAQ. This CDR3 comprises 13 residues. V gave up 1 base and J gave up 7 bases, with 8 bases separating them. The CDR3 loop is CASSLGREQPQHF. CDR3 in DNA: TGTGCCAGCAGCTTAGGACGGGAGCAGCCCCAGCATTTT.

The sample holds a few counts of this clonotype. V is TRBV7-9 and J is TRBJ1-1, with unresolved D. CDR1 and CDR2 (germline): SEHNR, FQNEAQ (reference sequence). The CDR3 is made up of 14 amino acids. V lost 6 bases, J lost 0 bases, and 11 bases lay in between. In DNA, the CDR3 is TGTGCCAGCAGTCGTCGTGGACTGAACACTGAAGCTTTCTTT. Protein: CASSRRGLNTEAFF.

The genes are TRBV6-1 and TRBJ2-5; a weak D match, TRBD2 (5 bases). The CDR3 has 14 amino acids. Germline lookup yields CDR1 MNHNS and CDR2 SASEGT. Trimming took 4 bases from V and 5 from J, leaving 14 bases between them. Here the CDR3 DNA reads TGTGCCAGCAGTGGTCGGGGTAGTGCGGAGACCCAGTACTTC. This gives the protein CASSGRGSAETQYF.

This clonotype has ten or more counts. The V call is TRBV5-1, the J call TRBJ1-1, with no clear D. Trimming removed 2 bases at V and 4 bases at J, with 3 bases between. The V gene's germline CDR1 is SGHRS and CDR2 YFSETQ. The CDR3 has 11 residues. The CDR3: CASSFGTEAFF. DNA for the CDR3: TGCGCCAGCAGCTTTGGCACTGAAGCTTTCTTT.

The J gene is TRBJ1-5, the V gene TRBV6-2 or TRBV6-3; the D is unclear. The V and J ends lost 6 bases and 2 bases respectively, with 11 bases between them. The CDR3 has 14 residues. The germline gives CDR1 MNHEY, CDR2 SVGEGT. The CDR3 spells CASSLLRGNQPQHF. CDR3 DNA: TGTGCCAGCAGCCTCCTCCGTGGCAATCAGCCCCAGCATTTT.

Many counts were recorded for this clonotype. The chain links TRBV12-3 or TRBV12-4 to TRBJ2-1; TRBD2 matches 9 bases. The CDR3 is 13 amino acids. The trim removed 7 bases at V and 5 bases at J, leaving 3 bases unmatched. The CDR3 coding sequence is TGTGCCAGCACCGCGGGGGGGAACAATGAGCAGTTCTTC. This translates into CASTAGGNNEQFF.

This clonotype has a count of ten or more. This chain links TRBV7-2 with TRBJ1-5; no firm D call. Germline CDR1 and CDR2: SGHTA and FQGNSA. CDR3 length: 13 amino acids. The V end lost 3 bases, the J end lost 3 bases, and 6 bases lay between the germline ends. The CDR3 loop is CASSFRSNQPQHF. The CDR3 DNA reads as TGTGCCAGCAGCTTCAGATCCAATCAGCCCCAGCATTTT.

This clonotype appeared many times. V usage is TRBV7-9 and J usage is TRBJ1-4; D ambiguous. Germline CDR1 is SEHNR and CDR2 is FQNEAQ (reference sequence). The CDR3 loop spans 15 amino acids. V lost 1 base to trimming and J lost 5 bases, with 11 bases between them. The CDR3 spells CASSLEGTMNEKLFF. DNA of the CDR3: TGTGCCAGCAGCTTAGAGGGCACTATGAATGAAAAACTGTTTTTT.

The sample holds many counts of this clonotype. J is TRBJ2-7 and V is TRBV4-3; D is undetermined. V was clipped by 1 base and J by 2 bases, with 6 bases between them. This CDR3 comprises 13 residues. Germline V gives CDR1 LGHNA, CDR2 YSLEER. CDR3 protein: CASSQALTYEQYF. Written as DNA, the CDR3 is TGCGCCAGCAGCCAAGCCCTTACCTACGAGCAGTACTTC.

The rearrangement joins TRBV9 to TRBJ1-2; D is ambiguous. Germline CDR1 SGDLS, CDR2 YYNGEE. Trimming pared 0 bases from V and 6 bases from J, leaving 12 bases between. The CDR3 is 14 residues long. The CDR3: CASSVAGGENGYTF. The CDR3 bases are TGTGCCAGCAGCGTAGCCGGCGGCGAGAATGGCTACACCTTC.

This clonotype was seen many times. The chain links TRBV7-2 to TRBJ2-7; D possibly uses TRBD1 or TRBD2 (5 bases each). This CDR3 contains 13 residues. CDR1 SGHTA and CDR2 FQGNSA come from the germline V gene. V lost 5 bases to trimming and J lost 6 bases, with 14 bases between them. The CDR3 reads CASSPDSGREQYF. The CDR3 DNA is TGTGCCAGCAGCCCAGATTCGGGACGCGAGCAGTACTTC.

This clonotype was counted ten times or more. The CDR3 region has the DNA TGTGCCAGCAGTTCCCGGTCCACGAGCTCCTACGAGCAGTACTTC. Translated: CASSSRSTSSYEQYF. The chain joins TRBV28 to TRBJ2-7; D gene unclear. The CDR3 sequence is 15 residues long. Looked up from germline, CDR1 is MDHEN and CDR2 is SYDVKM. V lost 4 bases and J 0 bases, leaving 13 bases between the germline ends.

This chain joins TRBV4-2 and TRBJ1-5, with D possibly TRBD1 on 5 matching bases. Germline values: CDR1 LGHNA, CDR2 YNFKEQ. The CDR3 is made up of 16 amino acids. V gave up 0 bases and J gave up 4 bases, with 13 bases separating them. CDR3 sequence (DNA): TGTGCCAGCAGCCAAGAGAGGGCAGGGCAGAATCAGCCCCAGCATTTT. Translated, it gives CASSQERAGQNQPQHF.

This clonotype was counted a few times. This sequence joins TRBV5-3 and TRBJ2-3; 14 nucleotides line up with TRBD2. TRBV5-3 is annotated as an ORF whose role is uncertain. The J segment lost 6 bases and the V segment lost 8 bases, leaving 11 bases of the junction unmatched. The CDR3 sequence is 16 residues long. CDR3 coding DNA: TGTGCCAGCAGTTCCGGGACTAGCGGGGGAGCGGATACGCAGTATTTT. It encodes CASSSGTSGGADTQYF.

This clonotype has more than one count but fewer than ten. This chain uses TRBV15 with TRBJ2-3; D is unresolved. From germline, CDR1 is LNHNV and CDR2 YYDKDF (reference sequence). Trimming removed 2 bases at V and 4 bases at J, with 7 bases between. The CDR3 has 13 amino acids. The CDR3 is CATSRLTADTQYF. In DNA, the CDR3 is TGTGCCACCAGCAGACTAACAGCAGATACGCAGTATTTT.

V and J are TRBV5-1 and TRBJ2-1; 9 nucleotides agree with TRBD1. This CDR3 has 15 amino acids. Germline values: CDR1 SGHRS, CDR2 YFSETQ. With V trimmed by 4 bases and J by 8 bases, 10 bases remained unmatched. The CDR3: CASSPPGTGFDEQFF. The CDR3 nucleotides read TGCGCCAGCAGCCCTCCGGGGACAGGGTTCGATGAGCAGTTCTTC. The full variable domain, its missing parts supplied by reference TRBV5-1 and TRBJ2-1, is KAGVTQTPRYLIKTRGQQVTLSCSPISGHRSVSWYQQTPGQGLQFLFEYFSETQRNKGNFPGRFSGRQFSNSRSEMNVSTLELGDSALYLCASSPPGTGFDEQFFGPGTRLTVL.

This clonotype was found a few times. The chain couples TRBV30 to TRBJ2-3; D is undetermined. Trimming stripped 7 bases from V and 1 base from J, with 9 bases between. This CDR3 region has 12 residues. Germline values: CDR1 GTSNPN, CDR2 SVGIG (reference sequence). DNA of the CDR3: TGTGCCTCGATATATGGCACAGATACGCAGTATTTT. Translating it yields CASIYGTDTQYF.

This clonotype was recorded at least ten times. The chain uses TRBV7-8 and TRBJ1-5; perhaps TRBD1 as D (6 bases). Germline CDR1 SGHVS, CDR2 FQNEAQ. Trimming left V 5 bases short and J 5 bases short, with 16 bases between. The CDR3 consists of 15 residues. The CDR3 loop reads CASSPADSSYQPQHF. Written as DNA, the CDR3 is TGTGCCAGCAGCCCCGCGGACAGCTCTTATCAGCCCCAGCATTTT.

This clonotype was detected only a few times. This rearrangement joins TRBV5-6 to TRBJ2-3, with D perhaps being TRBD1 or TRBD2 (5 bases each). The germline gives CDR1 SGHDT, CDR2 YYEEEE. The V end lost 4 bases, the J end lost 3 bases, and 15 bases lay between the germline ends. This CDR3 contains 15 residues. CDR3 DNA: TGTGCCAGCAGCCTCGGGGCGGCGGCAACAGATACGCAGTATTTT. Translated, it gives CASSLGAAATDTQYF.

This clonotype was detected ten times or more. The CDR3 protein is CASSHRAAGEETQYF. The CDR3, as DNA: TGTGCCAGCAGCCACCGGGCCGCGGGGGAAGAGACCCAGTACTTC. This chain links TRBV7-2 with TRBJ2-5; TRBD2 agrees at 7 bases. J gave up 3 bases and V 5 bases, and 9 bases lay outside the gene matches. This CDR3 has 15 amino acids. CDR1 and CDR2 from the germline V gene are SGHTA and FQGNSA.

This clonotype was seen only a few times. V and J are TRBV10-3 and TRBJ2-7; 9 bases line up with TRBD2. Germline CDR1 reads ENHRY; CDR2 reads SYGVKD. Losses at the gene ends were 6 bases for V and 3 bases for J; bases not matched to a gene: 9. This CDR3 spans 15 amino acids. CDR3 nucleotides: TGTGCCATCAGCCCGAAGGTAGCGGGAGTCTACGAGCAGTACTTC. Protein product: CAISPKVAGVYEQYF.

The table lists this clonotype with many counts. The gene calls are TRBV6-1 and TRBJ1-5; no reliable D call. Trimming removed 2 bases from V and 0 bases from J, with 14 bases in between. The CDR3 is made up of 17 amino acids. CDR1 is MNHNS and CDR2 is SASEGT in the germline V gene. CDR3 sequence (DNA): TGTGCCAGCAGTGAAATGATAACAGTCTATAGCAATCAGCCCCAGCATTTT. Amino acid sequence: CASSEMITVYSNQPQHF.